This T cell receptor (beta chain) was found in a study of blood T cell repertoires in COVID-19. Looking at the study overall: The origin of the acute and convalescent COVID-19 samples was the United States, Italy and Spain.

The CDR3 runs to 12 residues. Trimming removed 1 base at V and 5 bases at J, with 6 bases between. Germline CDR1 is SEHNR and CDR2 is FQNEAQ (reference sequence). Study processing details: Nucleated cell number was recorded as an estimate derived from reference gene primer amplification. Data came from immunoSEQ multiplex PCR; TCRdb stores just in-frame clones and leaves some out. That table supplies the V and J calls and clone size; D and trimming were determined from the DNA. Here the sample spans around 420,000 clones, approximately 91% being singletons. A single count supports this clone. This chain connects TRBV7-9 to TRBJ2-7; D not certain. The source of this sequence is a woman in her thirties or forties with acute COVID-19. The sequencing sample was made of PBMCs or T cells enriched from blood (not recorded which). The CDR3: CASSLVKHEQYF. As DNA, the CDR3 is TGTGCCAGCAGCTTAGTCAAGCACGAGCAGTACTTC.